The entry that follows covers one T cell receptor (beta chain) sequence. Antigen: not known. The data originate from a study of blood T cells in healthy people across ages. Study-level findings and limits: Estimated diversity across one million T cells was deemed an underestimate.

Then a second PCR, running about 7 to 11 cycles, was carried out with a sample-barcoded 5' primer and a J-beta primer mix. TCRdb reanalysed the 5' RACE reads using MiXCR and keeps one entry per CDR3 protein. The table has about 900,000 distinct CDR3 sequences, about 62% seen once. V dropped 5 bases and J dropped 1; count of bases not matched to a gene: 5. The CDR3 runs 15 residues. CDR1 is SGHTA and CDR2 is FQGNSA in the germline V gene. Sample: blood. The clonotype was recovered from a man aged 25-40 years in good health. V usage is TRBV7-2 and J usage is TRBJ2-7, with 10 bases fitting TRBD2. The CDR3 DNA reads TGTGCCAGCAGCCCGACTAGCGGGCAATCCTACGAGCAGTACTTC. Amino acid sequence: CASSPTSGQSYEQYF.